Listed below are T cell receptor beta chains from one sample, sequenced in a study of graft-versus-host responses after intestinal transplantation. For these TCRs, the target antigens are not known. The table came from immunoSEQ multiplex PCR; TCRdb's copy has only in-frame clones and leaves some out. The table has just over 85,000 clones, approximately 90% seen once; the top ten hold more than 0.35%. Sample: unstimulated CD8+ T cells sorted from spleen or lymph node cells, taken before transplant. These receptors all come from a human donor who was the organ donor for an intestinal transplant. Both conserved end residues are part of each CDR3. Fields, in order: J gene, D gene, V gene, CDR3 protein, CDR3 DNA. D genes are given only for firm matches.

TRBJ1-3 - TRBV4-2 CASSQEALRVMGNTIYF TGTGCCAGCAGCCAAGAGGCCCTCAGGGTAATGGGAAACACCATATATTTT
TRBJ2-1 - TRBV29-1 CSVEEGAREQFF TGCAGCGTTGAAGAGGGGGCGCGTGAGCAGTTCTTC
TRBJ2-3 - TRBV28 CASSRRQFTSTDTQYF TGTGCCAGCAGTCGTAGACAGTTTACATCCACAGATACGCAGTATTTT
TRBJ2-5 - TRBV6-5 CASSYGVPGMETQYF TGTGCCAGCAGTTACGGCGTCCCAGGGATGGAGACCCAGTACTTC
TRBJ2-7 - TRBV4-3 CASSQEVRHYEQYF TGCGCCAGCAGCCAAGAAGTCAGACACTACGAGCAGTACTTC
TRBJ1-5 - TRBV7-9 CASSLAGRGQPQHF TGTGCCAGCAGCTTAGCCGGGAGGGGTCAGCCCCAGCATTTT
TRBJ2-3 TRBD1 TRBV18 CASSPGTDTDTQYF TGTGCCAGCTCACCGGGGACAGACACAGATACGCAGTATTTT
TRBJ1-1 TRBD1 TRBV27 CASSTRQGSSTEAFF TGTGCCAGCAGTACCCGACAGGGAAGTAGCACTGAAGCTTTCTTT
TRBJ1-4 TRBD1 TRBV7-8 CASSTRQGWGEKLFF TGTGCCAGCAGCACAAGACAGGGGTGGGGTGAAAAACTGTTTTTT
TRBJ2-7 - TRBV30 CAWSVWAGHSYEQYF TGTGCCTGGAGTGTCTGGGCAGGGCATTCTTACGAGCAGTACTTC
TRBJ2-7 TRBD1 TRBV4-1 CASSQLFPGQPTTEQYF TGCGCCAGCAGCCAACTGTTTCCGGGACAGCCGACCACCGAGCAGTACTTC